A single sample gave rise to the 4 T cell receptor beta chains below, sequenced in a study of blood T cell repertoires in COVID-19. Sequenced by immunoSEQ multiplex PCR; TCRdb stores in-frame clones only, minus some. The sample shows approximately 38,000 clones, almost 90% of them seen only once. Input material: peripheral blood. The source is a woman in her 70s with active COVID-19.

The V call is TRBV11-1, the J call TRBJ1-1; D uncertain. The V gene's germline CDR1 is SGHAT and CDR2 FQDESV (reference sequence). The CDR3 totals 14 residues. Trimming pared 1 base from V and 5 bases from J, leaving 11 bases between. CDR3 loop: CASSLGSSGTEAFF. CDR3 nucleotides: TGTGCCAGCAGCTTAGGGTCCTCGGGGACTGAAGCTTTCTTT. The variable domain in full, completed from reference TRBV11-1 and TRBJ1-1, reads EAEVAQSPRYKITEKSQAVAFWCDPISGHATLYWYRQILGQGPELLVQFQDESVVDDSQLPKDRFSAERLKGVDSTLKIQPAELGDSAMYLCASSLGSSGTEAFFGQGTRLTVV.

The CDR3, as DNA: TGTGCCAGTAGTATTCCGGGGGGTGGGGCCAACGTCCTGACTTTC. Protein: CASSIPGGGANVLTF. This chain uses TRBV19 with TRBJ2-6; TRBD2 aligns across 7 bases. Germline CDR1 and CDR2: LNHDA and SQIVND (reference sequence). V was pared by 3 bases and J by 3 bases, with 2 bases of the junction left unmatched. The CDR3 extends over 15 amino acids.

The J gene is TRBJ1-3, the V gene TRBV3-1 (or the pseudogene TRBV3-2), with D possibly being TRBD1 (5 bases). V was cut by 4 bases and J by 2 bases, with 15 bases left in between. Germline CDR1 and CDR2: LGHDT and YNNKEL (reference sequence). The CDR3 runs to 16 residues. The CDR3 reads CASSPSGGATGNTIYF. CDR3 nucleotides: TGTGCCAGCAGCCCCTCGGGCGGGGCGACTGGAAACACCATATATTTT.

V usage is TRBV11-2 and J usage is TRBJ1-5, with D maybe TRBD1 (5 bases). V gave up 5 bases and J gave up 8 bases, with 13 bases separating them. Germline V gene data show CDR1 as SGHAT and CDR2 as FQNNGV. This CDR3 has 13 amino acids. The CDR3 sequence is CASSPGLGEPQHF. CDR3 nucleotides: TGTGCCAGCAGCCCAGGGTTAGGGGAGCCCCAGCATTTT.